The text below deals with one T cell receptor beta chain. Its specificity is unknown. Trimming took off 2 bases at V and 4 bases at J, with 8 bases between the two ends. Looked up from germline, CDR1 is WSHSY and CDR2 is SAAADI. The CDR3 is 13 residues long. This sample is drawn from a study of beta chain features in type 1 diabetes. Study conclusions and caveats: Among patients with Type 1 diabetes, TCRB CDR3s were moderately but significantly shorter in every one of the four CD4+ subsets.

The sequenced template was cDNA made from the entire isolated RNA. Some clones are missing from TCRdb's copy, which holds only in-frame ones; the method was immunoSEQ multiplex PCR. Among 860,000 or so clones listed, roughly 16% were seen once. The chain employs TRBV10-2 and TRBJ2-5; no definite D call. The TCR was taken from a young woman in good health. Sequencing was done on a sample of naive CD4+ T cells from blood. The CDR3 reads CASSEGRSETQYF. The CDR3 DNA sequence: TGCGCCAGCAGTGAGGGGCGGTCAGAGACCCAGTACTTC.